These T cell receptor beta chains were read from a single sample in a study of Ad26.COV2.S vaccination and SARS-CoV-2 variants. Sequenced by immunoSEQ multiplex PCR; TCRdb stores in-frame clones only, minus some. The sample consists of about 420,000 clones, around nine tenths of them appearing once. The material sequenced was peripheral blood, taken in a trial of Ad26.COV2.S vaccine versus placebo. All receptors come from a person between 18 and 60 years old who received the Ad26.COV2.S COVID-19 vaccine or a placebo. The CDR3 runs from the conserved cysteine through the conserved F or W. D genes are given only for firm matches. Only part of the rows carry a size: once, few, many, or a class if the clone is expanded.

d_call	cdr3_length	clone_size	v_call	j_call	cdr3_nt	cdr3_aa
.	15	.	TRBV11-2	TRBJ1-1	TGTGCCAGCAGCTTGTTCGGACAGCTGAACACTGAAGCTTTCTTT	CASSLFGQLNTEAFF
.	16	.	TRBV6-2/TRBV6-3	TRBJ2-7	TGTGCCAGCAGTTACTCGACGGGACGGCCCCCCGACGAGCAGTACTTC	CASSYSTGRPPDEQYF
TRBD2	19	.	TRBV2	TRBJ2-5	TGTGCCAGCAGTGAAGCGGGAACTAGCGGGCCCTTTTACCAAGAGACCCAGTACTTC	CASSEAGTSGPFYQETQYF
.	16	.	TRBV24-1	TRBJ2-5	TGTGCCACCAGTGATTTGCACGTGGAGGGTTCAGAGACCCAGTACTTC	CATSDLHVEGSETQYF
TRBD2	14	.	TRBV7-7	TRBJ2-5	TGTGCTAGCAGCACCGGGAGGGCGCCAGAGACCCAGTACTTC	CASSTGRAPETQYF
TRBD2	15	once	TRBV7-2	TRBJ2-5	TGTGCCAGCAGCTCGGGACTAGCGGGTGCGGAGACCCAGTACTTC	CASSSGLAGAETQYF
.	11	few	TRBV3-1/TRBV3-2	TRBJ2-7	TGTGCCAGCAGCGACGGACAAGAGCAGTACTTC	CASSDGQEQYF
.	12	.	TRBV29-1	TRBJ2-2	TGCAGCGCTCAAGGGGGGGCCGGGGAGCTGTTTTTT	CSAQGGAGELFF
.	12	.	TRBV5-1	TRBJ2-3	TGCGCCAGCATGCTTACGGCAGATACGCAGTATTTT	CASMLTADTQYF
.	14	once	TRBV6-5	TRBJ2-1	TGTGCCAGCACCCCAGTCGCTTCCAACAATGAGCAGTTCTTC	CASTPVASNNEQFF